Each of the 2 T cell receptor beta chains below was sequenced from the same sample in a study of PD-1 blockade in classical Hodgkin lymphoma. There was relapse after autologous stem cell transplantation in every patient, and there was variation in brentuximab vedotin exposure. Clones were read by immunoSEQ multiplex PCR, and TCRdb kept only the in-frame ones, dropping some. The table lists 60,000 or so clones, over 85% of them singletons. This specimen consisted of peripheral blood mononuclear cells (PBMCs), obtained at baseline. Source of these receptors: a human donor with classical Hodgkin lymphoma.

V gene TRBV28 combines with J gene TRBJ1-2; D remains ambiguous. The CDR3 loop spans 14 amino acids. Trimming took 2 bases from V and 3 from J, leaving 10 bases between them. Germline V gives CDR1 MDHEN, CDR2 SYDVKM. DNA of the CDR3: TGTGCCAGCAGTTTAGAACGCCAGTACTATGGCTACACCTTC. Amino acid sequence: CASSLERQYYGYTF.

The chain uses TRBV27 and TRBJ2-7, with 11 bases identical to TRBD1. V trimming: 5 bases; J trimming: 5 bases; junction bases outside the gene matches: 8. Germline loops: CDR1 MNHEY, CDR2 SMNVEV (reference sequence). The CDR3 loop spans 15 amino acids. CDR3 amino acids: CASSAGTGGRNEQYF. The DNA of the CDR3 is TGTGCCAGCAGTGCGGGGACAGGGGGAAGGAACGAGCAGTACTTC.